What follows are 10 T cell receptor beta chains derived from one specimen sequenced in a study of blood T cell repertoires in COVID-19. Measured with immunoSEQ multiplex PCR; TCRdb has only the in-frame clones, and not every one. The sample has around 150,000 clones, about 85% seen once. The sample was peripheral blood. The receptors come from a human donor with acute or convalescent COVID-19. The donor label of this sample is uncertain.

This chain joins TRBV7-3 and TRBJ1-5; D is ambiguous. Trimming took off 10 bases at V and 9 bases at J, with 19 bases between the two ends. Germline V CDR1 and CDR2: SGHTA, FQGTGA. The CDR3 covers 13 residues. The CDR3 here is CAMTPGSLMPQHF. DNA of the CDR3: TGTGCCATGACACCCGGGAGTCTCATGCCCCAGCATTTT.

V and J are TRBV6-4 and TRBJ1-2, with no clear D. V lost 0 bases and J 7 bases, leaving 9 bases between the germline ends. Germline-derived CDR1 and CDR2 are MRHNA and SNTAGT. The CDR3 covers 13 residues. CDR3 region: CASSDSRGIGYTF. The CDR3 DNA follows: TGTGCCAGCAGTGACTCAAGAGGGATTGGCTACACCTTC.

The rearrangement uses TRBV27 and TRBJ2-1; 7 nucleotides agree with TRBD2. Germline V lookup: CDR1 MNHEY, CDR2 SMNVEV (reference sequence). The CDR3 consists of 18 residues. The V gene end was trimmed by 9 bases and the J gene end by 4 bases; junction bases not matched to a gene: 21. As DNA, the CDR3 is TGTGCCAGTTCTCCCCCCTCCGTGGTAGCGGGTAGGTACAATGAGCAGTTCTTC. It codes for CASSPPSVVAGRYNEQFF.

This chain connects TRBV7-6 to TRBJ1-4; possibly TRBD1 for D (6 bases). CDR3 length equals 16 residues. V lost 0 bases and J lost 4, with 12 bases in between. Germline V gene lookup returns CDR1 SGHVS and CDR2 FNYEAQ. The CDR3 is CASSLAPGHDNEKLFF. Written as DNA, the CDR3 is TGTGCCAGCAGCTTAGCCCCGGGACACGATAATGAAAAACTGTTTTTT.

V and J are TRBV29-1 and TRBJ1-1, with D unclear. In germline, CDR1 is SQVTM, CDR2 ANQGSEA. Trimming cost V 3 bases and J 1 base, with 12 bases left between them. This CDR3 comprises 14 residues. CDR3 loop: CSVDHHAANTEAFF. The CDR3 coding sequence is TGCAGCGTTGATCATCACGCGGCGAACACTGAAGCTTTCTTT.

The chain links TRBV11-3 to TRBJ1-1; TRBD1 aligns across 9 bases. Trimming removed 4 bases from V and 11 bases from J; junction bases left unmatched: 8. The CDR3 loop spans 13 amino acids. Germline V gene data show CDR1 as SGHNT and CDR2 as YENEEA. The CDR3: CASSSGTGSIAFF. The CDR3 DNA reads TGTGCCAGCAGCTCTGGGACAGGGAGTATCGCTTTCTTT.

This clone was seen a few times. This chain connects TRBV27 to TRBJ2-1; TRBD1 matches 12 bases. V dropped 2 bases and J dropped 7; count of bases not matched to a gene: 12. The CDR3 totals 18 residues. Per the germline V gene, CDR1 is MNHEY and CDR2 is SMNVEV (reference sequence). The CDR3 reads CASSLVGQGAYLRNEQFF. CDR3 DNA sequence: TGTGCCAGCAGTTTAGTGGGACAGGGGGCATATCTACGGAATGAGCAGTTCTTC.

This chain joins TRBV10-3 and TRBJ1-1, with 7 bases that match TRBD1. The CDR3 is made up of 13 amino acids. Germline CDR1 is ENHRY and CDR2 is SYGVKD. V trimming: 11 bases; J trimming: 0 bases; junction bases outside the gene matches: 6. CDR3 in DNA: TGTGCCGCGGCGGGACAGTTGAACACTGAAGCTTTCTTT. Its translation is CAAAGQLNTEAFF.

The chain uses TRBV25-1 and TRBJ1-2; no definite D call. Germline V gene lookup returns CDR1 MGHDK and CDR2 SYGVNS. The germline V and J ends were trimmed by 4 bases and 5 bases, with 8 bases remaining between them. The CDR3 is 12 residues long. This CDR3 is CASSVGGYGYTF. Here the CDR3 DNA reads TGTGCCAGCAGTGTGGGCGGGTATGGCTACACCTTC.

V and J are TRBV15 and TRBJ1-1; no clear D gene. The CDR3 runs 13 residues. Germline CDR1 reads LNHNV; CDR2 reads YYDKDF (reference sequence). V dropped 4 bases and J dropped 0 bases, with 6 bases sitting between them. This chain's CDR3 is CATSTQMNTEAFF. The CDR3 bases are TGTGCCACCAGCACCCAGATGAACACTGAAGCTTTCTTT.